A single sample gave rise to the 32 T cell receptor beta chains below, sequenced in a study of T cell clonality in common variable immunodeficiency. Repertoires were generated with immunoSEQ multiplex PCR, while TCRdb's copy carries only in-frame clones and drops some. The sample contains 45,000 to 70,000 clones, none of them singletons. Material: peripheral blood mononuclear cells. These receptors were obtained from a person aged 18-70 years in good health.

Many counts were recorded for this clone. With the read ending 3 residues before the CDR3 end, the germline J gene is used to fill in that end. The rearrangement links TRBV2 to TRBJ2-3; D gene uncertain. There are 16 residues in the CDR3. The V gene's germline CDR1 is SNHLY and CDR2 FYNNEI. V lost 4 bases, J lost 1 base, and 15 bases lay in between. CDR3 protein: CASSAALVVGTDTQYF. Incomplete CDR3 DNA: TGTGCCAGCAGTGCTGCACTGGTAGTTGGCACAGATACG.

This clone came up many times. This chain's CDR3 is CAISESASAGEAGELFF. CDR3 DNA (partial): TGTGCCATCAGTGAGTCGGCCTCGGCAGGGGAGGCCGGGGAG. The V call is TRBV10-3, the J call TRBJ2-2; perhaps D is TRBD1 or TRBD2 (6 bases each). Read data end 3 residues before the CDR3 end; the end is taken from the germline J gene. Germline V lookup: CDR1 ENHRY, CDR2 SYGVKD. V was cut by 0 bases and J by 6 bases, with 17 bases left in between. The CDR3 totals 17 residues.

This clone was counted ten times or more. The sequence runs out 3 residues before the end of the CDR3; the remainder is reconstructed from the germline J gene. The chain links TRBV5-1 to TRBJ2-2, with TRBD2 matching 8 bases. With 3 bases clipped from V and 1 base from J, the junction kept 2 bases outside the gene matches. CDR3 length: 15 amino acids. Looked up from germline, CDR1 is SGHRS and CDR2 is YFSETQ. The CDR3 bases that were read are TGCGCCAGCAGCTCACTAGCGGTGAACACCGGGGAG. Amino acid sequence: CASSSLAVNTGE. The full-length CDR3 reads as CASSSLAVNTGELFF.

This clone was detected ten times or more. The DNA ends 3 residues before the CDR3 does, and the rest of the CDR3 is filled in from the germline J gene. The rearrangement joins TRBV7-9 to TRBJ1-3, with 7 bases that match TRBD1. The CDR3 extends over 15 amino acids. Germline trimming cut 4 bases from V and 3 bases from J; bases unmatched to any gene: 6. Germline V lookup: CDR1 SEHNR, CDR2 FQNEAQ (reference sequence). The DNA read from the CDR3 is TGTGCCAGCAGCTGGGCACAGGGGATTGGAAACACC. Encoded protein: CASSWAQGIGNT. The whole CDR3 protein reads CASSWAQGIGNTIYF.

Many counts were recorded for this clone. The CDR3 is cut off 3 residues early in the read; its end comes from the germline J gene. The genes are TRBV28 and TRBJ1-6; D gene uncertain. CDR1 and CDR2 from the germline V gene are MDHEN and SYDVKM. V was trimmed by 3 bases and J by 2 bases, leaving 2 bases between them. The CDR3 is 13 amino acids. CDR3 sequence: CASSFTYNSPLHF. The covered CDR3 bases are TGTGCCAGCAGTTTTACCTATAATTCACCC. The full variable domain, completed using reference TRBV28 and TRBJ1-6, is DVKVTQSSRYLVKRTGEKVFLECVQDMDHENMFWYRQDPGLGLRLIYFSYDVKMKEKGDIPEGYSVSREKKERFSLILESASTNQTSMYLCASSFTYNSPLHFGNGTRLTVT.

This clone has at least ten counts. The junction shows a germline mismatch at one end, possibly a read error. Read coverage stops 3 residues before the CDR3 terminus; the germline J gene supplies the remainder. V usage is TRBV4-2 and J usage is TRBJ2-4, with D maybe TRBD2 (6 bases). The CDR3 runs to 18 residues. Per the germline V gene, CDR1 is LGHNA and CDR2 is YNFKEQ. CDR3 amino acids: CASSQDLNLGTGGNIQYF. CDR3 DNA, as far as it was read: TGCGCCAGCAGCCAAGATCTTAATTTAGGGACTGGGGGAAACATT.

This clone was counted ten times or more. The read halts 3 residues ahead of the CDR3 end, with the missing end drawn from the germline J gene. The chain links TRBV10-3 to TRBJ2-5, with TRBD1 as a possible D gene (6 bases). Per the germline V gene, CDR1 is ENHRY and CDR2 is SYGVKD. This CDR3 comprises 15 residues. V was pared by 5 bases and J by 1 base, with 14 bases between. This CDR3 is CAISPREGGQETQYF. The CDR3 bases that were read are TGTGCCATCAGTCCGCGCGAAGGGGGCCAAGAGACC.

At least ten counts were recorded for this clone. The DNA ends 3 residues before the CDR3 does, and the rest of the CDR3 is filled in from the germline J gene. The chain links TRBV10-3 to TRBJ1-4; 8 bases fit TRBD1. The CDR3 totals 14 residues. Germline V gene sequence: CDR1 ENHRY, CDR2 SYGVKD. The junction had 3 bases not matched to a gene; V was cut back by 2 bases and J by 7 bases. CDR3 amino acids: CAISETGGGEKLFF. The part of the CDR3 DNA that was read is TGTGCCATCAGTGAGACAGGGGGAGGTGAAAAA.

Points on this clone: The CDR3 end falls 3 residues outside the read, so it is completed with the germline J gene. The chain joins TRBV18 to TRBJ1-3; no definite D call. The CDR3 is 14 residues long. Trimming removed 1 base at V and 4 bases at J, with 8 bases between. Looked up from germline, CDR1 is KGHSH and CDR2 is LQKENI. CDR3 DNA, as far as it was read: TGTGCCAGCTCACCACGAACAGAAGGAAACACC. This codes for CASSPRTEGNT. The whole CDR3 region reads CASSPRTEGNTIYF.

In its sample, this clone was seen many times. CDR3 sequence: CASSARTGEFEQYF. Partial CDR3 DNA: TGTGCCAGCAGTGCCCGGACAGGGGAATTCGAG. The V and J genes are TRBV2 and TRBJ2-7; 9 bases fit TRBD1. The read ends 3 residues early relative to the CDR3; the germline J gene fills the gap. Germline V gene sequence: CDR1 SNHLY, CDR2 FYNNEI. The CDR3 totals 14 residues. After removal of 4 bases from V and 6 bases from J, the junction contained 7 bases not matched to a gene. The variable domain in full, with the rest retrieved from reference TRBV2 and TRBJ2-7, is EPEVTQTPSHQVTQMGQEVILRCVPISNHLYFYWYRQILGQKVEFLVSFYNNEISEKSEIFDDQFSVERPDGSNFTLKIRSTKLEDSAMYFCASSARTGEFEQYFGPGTRLTVT.

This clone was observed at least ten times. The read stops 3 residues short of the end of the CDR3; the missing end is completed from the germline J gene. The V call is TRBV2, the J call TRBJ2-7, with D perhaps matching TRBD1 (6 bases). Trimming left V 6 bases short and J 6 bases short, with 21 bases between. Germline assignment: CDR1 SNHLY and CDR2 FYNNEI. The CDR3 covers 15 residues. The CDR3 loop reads CASRANRVQGLEQYF. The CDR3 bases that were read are TGTGCCAGCAGGGCAAACAGGGTGCAGGGTCTCGAG.

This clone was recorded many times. The CDR3 loop is CASSFDRAAEAFF. Partial CDR3 DNA: TGTGCCAGCAGCTTCGACAGGGCGGCTGAA. The V gene is TRBV7-2, the J gene TRBJ1-1; TRBD1 aligns across 7 bases. The CDR3 extends 3 residues past the end of the read, so its final part is completed from the germline J gene. Germline loops: CDR1 SGHTA, CDR2 FQGNSA. V shed 3 bases, J shed 6 bases, and the junction held 4 bases outside the gene matches. There are 13 residues in the CDR3.

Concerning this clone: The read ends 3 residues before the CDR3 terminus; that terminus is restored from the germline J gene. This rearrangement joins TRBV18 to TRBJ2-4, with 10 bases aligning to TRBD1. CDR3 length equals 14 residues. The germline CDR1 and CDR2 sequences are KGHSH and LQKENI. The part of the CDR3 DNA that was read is TGTGCCAGCTCACCCGGGACAGGGGAACATGGT. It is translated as CASSPGTGEHG. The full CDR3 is CASSPGTGEHGQYF.

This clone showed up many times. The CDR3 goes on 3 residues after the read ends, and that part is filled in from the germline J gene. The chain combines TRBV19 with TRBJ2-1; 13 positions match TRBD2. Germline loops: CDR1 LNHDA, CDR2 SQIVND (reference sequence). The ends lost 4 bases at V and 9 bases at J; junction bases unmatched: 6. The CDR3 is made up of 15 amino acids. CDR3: CASSSAGLAGSEQFF. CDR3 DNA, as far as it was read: TGTGCCAGTAGTAGCGCGGGACTAGCGGGGTCTGAG.

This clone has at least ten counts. CDR3 bases read: TGCGCCAGCAGCCTGTTCTCAGGAGAGAGGGTCAATGAG. This encodes CASSLFSGERVNE. The CDR3 as a whole reads CASSLFSGERVNEQFF. The V gene is TRBV4-1, the J gene TRBJ2-1; D is possibly TRBD2 (5 bases). The CDR3 end lies 3 residues beyond the end of the read and is filled in from the germline J gene. Trimming removed 4 bases from V and 6 bases from J, with 19 bases in between. The germline V gene encodes CDR1 MGHRA and CDR2 YSYEKL. This CDR3 contains 16 residues.

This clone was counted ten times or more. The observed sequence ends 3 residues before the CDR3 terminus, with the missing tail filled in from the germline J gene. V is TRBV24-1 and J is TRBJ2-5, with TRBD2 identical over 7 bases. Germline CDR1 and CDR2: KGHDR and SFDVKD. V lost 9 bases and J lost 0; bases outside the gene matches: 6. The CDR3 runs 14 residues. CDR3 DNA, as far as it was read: TGTGCCACCGGGCGCGGACTAGACCAAGAGACC. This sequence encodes CATGRGLDQET. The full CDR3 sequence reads CATGRGLDQETQYF.

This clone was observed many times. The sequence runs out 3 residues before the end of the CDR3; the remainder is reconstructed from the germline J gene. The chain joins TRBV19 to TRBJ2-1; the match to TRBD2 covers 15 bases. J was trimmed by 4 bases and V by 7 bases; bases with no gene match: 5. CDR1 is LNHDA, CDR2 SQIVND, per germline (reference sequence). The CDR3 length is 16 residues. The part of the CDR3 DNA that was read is TGTGCCAGTACCCGGACTAGCGGGGGGGAATACAATGAG. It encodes CASTRTSGGEYNE. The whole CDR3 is CASTRTSGGEYNEQFF.

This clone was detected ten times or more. CDR3 residues: CASDMGQNRITNEKLFF. The CDR3 bases that were read are TGTGCCAGCGATATGGGACAAAACAGGATAACTAATGAAAAA. The chain links TRBV18 to TRBJ1-4, with a possible D match to TRBD1 (6 bases). The missing CDR3 end, 3 residues past where the read stops, is filled in from the germline J gene. Per the germline V gene, CDR1 is KGHSH and CDR2 is LQKENI. Trimming left V 8 bases short and J 1 base short, with 20 bases between. This CDR3 contains 17 residues.

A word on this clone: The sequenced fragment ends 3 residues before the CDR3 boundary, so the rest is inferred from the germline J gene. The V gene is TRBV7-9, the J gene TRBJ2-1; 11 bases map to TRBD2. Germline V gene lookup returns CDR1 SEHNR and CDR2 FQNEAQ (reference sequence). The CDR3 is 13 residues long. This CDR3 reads CSGKLAGDNEQFF. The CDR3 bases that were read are TGTTCCGGCAAACTAGCGGGGGACAATGAG.

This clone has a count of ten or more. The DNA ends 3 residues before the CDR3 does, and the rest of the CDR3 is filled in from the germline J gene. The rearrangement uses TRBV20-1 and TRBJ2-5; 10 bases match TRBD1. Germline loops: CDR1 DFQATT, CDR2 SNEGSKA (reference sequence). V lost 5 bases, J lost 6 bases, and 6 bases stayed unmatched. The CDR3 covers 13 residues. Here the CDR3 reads CSALGQGQKTQYF. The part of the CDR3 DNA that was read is TGCAGTGCTCTGGGACAGGGGCAAAAGACC.

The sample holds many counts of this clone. Partial CDR3 DNA: TGTGCCAGCAGCTTACTAAGCAATCAGCCC. Amino acids: CASSLLSNQP. The CDR3, in full, reads CASSLLSNQPQHF. This rearrangement joins TRBV7-9 to TRBJ1-5; D gene uncertain. The read gets to within 3 residues of the CDR3 end, and the germline J gene fills in the rest. V lost 2 bases and J lost 1, with 3 bases in between. The CDR3 has 13 amino acids. Germline CDR1 is SEHNR and CDR2 is FQNEAQ (reference sequence).

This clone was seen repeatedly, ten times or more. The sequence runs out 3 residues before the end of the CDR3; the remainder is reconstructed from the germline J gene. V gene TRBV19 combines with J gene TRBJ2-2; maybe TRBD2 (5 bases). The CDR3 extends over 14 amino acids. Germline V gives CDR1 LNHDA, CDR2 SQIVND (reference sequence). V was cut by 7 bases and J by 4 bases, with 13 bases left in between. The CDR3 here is CASTLDRGTGELFF. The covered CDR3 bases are TGTGCCAGTACCCTTGATCGGGGCACCGGGGAG.

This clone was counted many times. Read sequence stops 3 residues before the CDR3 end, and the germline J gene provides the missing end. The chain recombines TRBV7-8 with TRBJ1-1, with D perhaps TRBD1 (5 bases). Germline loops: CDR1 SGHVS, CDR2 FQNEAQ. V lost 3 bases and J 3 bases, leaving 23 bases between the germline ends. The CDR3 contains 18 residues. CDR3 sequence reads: CASSFSRGLWGDDTEAFF. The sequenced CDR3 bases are TGTGCCAGCAGCTTTAGTAGAGGGTTGTGGGGGGACGACACTGAA.

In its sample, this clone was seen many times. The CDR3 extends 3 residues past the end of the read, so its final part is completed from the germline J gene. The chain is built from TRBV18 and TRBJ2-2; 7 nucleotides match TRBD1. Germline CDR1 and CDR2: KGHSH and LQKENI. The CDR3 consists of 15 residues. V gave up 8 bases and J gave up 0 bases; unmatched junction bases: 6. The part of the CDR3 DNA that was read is TGTGCCAGCCTAAGGGGACAGTCGAACACCGGGGAG. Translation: CASLRGQSNTGE. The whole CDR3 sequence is CASLRGQSNTGELFF.

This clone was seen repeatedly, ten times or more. CDR3 bases read: TGCGCCAGCAGCAACCGGGGACTAGCGTTCGATGAG. Translating it yields CASSNRGLAFDE. The CDR3 as a whole reads CASSNRGLAFDEQFF. The chain couples TRBV5-1 to TRBJ2-1; 10 bases map to TRBD2. The read gets to within 3 residues of the CDR3 end, and the germline J gene fills in the rest. In germline, CDR1 is SGHRS, CDR2 YFSETQ. V shed 4 bases, J shed 8 bases, and the junction held 9 bases outside the gene matches. The CDR3 length is 15 residues. Variable domain in full (rest from reference TRBV5-1 and TRBJ2-1): KAGVTQTPRYLIKTRGQQVTLSCSPISGHRSVSWYQQTPGQGLQFLFEYFSETQRNKGNFPGRFSGRQFSNSRSEMNVSTLELGDSALYLCASSNRGLAFDEQFFGPGTRLTVL.

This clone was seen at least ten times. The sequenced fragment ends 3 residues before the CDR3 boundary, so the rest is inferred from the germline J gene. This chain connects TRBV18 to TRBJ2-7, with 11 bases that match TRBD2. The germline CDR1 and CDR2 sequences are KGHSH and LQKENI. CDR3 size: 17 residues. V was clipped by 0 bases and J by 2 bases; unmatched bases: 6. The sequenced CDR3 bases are TGTGCCAGCTCACCACCGGGGCTAGCGGGGGGAACCTACGAG. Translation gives CASSPPGLAGGTYE. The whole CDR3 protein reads CASSPPGLAGGTYEQYF. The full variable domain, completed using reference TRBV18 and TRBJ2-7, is NAGVMQNPRHLVRRRGQEARLRCSPMKGHSHVYWYRQLPEEGLKFMVYLQKENIIDESGMPKERFSAEFPKEGPSILRIQQVVRGDSAAYFCASSPPGLAGGTYEQYFGPGTRLTVT.

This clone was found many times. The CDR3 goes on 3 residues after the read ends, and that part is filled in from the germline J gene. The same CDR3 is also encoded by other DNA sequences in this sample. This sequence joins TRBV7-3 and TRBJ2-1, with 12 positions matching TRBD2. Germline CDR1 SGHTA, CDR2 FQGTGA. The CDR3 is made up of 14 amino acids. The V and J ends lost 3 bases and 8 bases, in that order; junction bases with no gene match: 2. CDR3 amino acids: CASSLTSGSDEQFF. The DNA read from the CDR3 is TGTGCCAGCAGCTTGACTAGCGGGAGCGATGAG.

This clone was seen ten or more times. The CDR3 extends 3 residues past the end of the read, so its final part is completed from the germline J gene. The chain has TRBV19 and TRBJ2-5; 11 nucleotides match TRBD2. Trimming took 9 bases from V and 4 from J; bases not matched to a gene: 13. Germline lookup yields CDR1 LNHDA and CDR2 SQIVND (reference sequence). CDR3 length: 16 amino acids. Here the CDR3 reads CASSPYSGRGRETQYF. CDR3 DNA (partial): TGTGCCAGCTCCCCTTATAGCGGGAGGGGTCGAGAGACC.

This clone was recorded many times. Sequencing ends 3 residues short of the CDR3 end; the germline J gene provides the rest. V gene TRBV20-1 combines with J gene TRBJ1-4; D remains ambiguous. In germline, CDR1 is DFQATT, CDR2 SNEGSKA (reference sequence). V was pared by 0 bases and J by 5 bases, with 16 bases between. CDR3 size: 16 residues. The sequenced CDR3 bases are TGCAGTGCTAGAGATACATTGAGACAAGTCAATGAAAAA. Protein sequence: CSARDTLRQVNEK. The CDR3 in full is CSARDTLRQVNEKLFF.

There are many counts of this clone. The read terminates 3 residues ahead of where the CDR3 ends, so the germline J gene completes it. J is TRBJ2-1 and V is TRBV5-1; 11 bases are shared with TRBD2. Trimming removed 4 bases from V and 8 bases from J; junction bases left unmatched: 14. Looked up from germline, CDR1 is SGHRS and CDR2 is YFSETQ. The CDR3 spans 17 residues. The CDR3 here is CASSPATSGSRSDEQFF. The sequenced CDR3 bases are TGCGCCAGCAGCCCGGCTACTAGCGGGAGTCGAAGCGATGAG.

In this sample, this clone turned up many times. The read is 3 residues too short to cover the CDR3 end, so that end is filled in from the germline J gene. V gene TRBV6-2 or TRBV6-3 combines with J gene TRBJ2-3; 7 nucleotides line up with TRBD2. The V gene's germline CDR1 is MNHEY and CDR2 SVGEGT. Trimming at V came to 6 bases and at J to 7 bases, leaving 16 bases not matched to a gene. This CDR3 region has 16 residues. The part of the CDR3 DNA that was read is TGTGCCAGCAGCCCGAACAGTGGGGGGGAGAGGAATACG. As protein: CASSPNSGGERNT. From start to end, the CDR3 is CASSPNSGGERNTQYF.

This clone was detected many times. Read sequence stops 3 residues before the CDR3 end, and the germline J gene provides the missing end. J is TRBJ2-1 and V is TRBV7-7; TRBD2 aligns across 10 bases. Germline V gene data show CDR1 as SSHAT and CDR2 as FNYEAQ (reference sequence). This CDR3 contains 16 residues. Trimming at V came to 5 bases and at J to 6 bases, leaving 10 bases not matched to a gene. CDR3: CASSDHLAGGSNEQFF. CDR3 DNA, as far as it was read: TGTGCCAGCAGCGATCATTTAGCGGGAGGATCCAATGAG.